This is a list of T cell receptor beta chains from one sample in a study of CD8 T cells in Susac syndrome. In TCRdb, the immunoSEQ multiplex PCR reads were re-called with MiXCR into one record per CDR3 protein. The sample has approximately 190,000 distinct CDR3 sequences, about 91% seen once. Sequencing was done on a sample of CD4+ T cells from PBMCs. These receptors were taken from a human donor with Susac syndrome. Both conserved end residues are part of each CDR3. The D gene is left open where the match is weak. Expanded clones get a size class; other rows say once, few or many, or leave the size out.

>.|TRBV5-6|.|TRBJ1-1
CASSLKGGTEAFF
TGTGCCAGCAGCTTAAAGGGTGGCACTGAAGCTTTCTTT
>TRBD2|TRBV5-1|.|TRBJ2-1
CASSPNSGRLYNEQFF
TGCGCCAGCAGCCCAAATAGCGGGAGGCTCTACAATGAGCAGTTCTTC
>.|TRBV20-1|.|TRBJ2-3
CSANGADSTDTQYF
TGCAGTGCTAATGGCGCGGATAGCACAGATACGCAGTATTTT
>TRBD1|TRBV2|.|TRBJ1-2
CASSYRGLNGYTF
TGTGCCAGCAGCTACAGGGGGCTGAATGGCTACACCTTC
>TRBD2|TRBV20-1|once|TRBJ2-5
CSAHPVTSGGTTVRKETQYF
TGCAGTGCCCACCCGGTGACTAGCGGGGGGACCACAGTCCGAAAAGAGACCCAGTACTTC
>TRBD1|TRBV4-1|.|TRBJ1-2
CASSQGGQGNYGYTF
TGCGCCAGCAGCCAGGGGGGACAGGGTAACTATGGCTACACCTTC
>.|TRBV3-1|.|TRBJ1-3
CASSQDGGNTIYF
TGTGCCAGCAGCCAAGATGGTGGAAACACCATATATTTT
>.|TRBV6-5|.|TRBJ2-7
CASSQREGPHEQYF
TGTGCCAGCAGCCAAAGGGAAGGGCCTCACGAGCAGTACTTC
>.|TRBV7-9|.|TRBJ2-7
CASSLSRGEQYF
TGTGCCAGCAGCTTATCTAGGGGTGAGCAGTACTTC
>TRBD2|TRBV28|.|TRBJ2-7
CASSRLALTYEQYF
TGTGCCAGCAGTCGACTAGCGCTAACCTACGAGCAGTACTTC
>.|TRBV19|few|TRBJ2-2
CASSVRQANTGELFF
TGTGCCAGTAGTGTCCGACAGGCGAACACCGGGGAGCTGTTTTTT
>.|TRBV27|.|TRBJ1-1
CASSRRQLNTEAFF
TGTGCCAGCAGTCGAAGACAACTTAACACTGAAGCTTTCTTT
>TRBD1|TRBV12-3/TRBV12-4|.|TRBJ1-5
CASRTGTANQPQHF
TGTGCCAGCAGGACCGGGACAGCTAATCAGCCCCAGCATTTT
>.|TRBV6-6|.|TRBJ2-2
CASSYADSGTGELFF
TGTGCCAGCAGTTACGCAGATTCAGGCACCGGGGAGCTGTTTTTT
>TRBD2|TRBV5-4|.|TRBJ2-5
CASSLLAGGPIQETQYF
TGTGCCAGCAGCTTACTAGCGGGAGGGCCGATCCAAGAGACCCAGTACTTC
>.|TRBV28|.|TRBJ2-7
CASSFGGTSYEQYF
TGTGCCAGCAGTTTTGGGGGGACCTCCTACGAGCAGTACTTC
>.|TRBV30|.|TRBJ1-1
CAWLRGTVNTEAFF
TGTGCCTGGCTGAGGGGGACGGTGAACACTGAAGCTTTCTTT
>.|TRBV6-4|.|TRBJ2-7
CASSEADRPRGGRSYEQYF
TGTGCCAGCAGCGAGGCGGACAGGCCCCGGGGCGGGAGATCCTACGAGCAGTACTTC